These T cell receptor beta chains were read from a single sample in a study of T cell repertoires in cytomegalovirus infection. Each CDR3 protein gets one entry after TCRdb re-called the reads with MiXCR. The sample consists of roughly 180,000 distinct CDR3 sequences, approximately 17% of them appearing once. The sample consisted of CD8+ T cells from PBMCs. The receptors here all came from a human donor in good health (CMV status not recorded). Some clones in this sample may be carry-over from other donors' samples. Both conserved end residues are part of each CDR3. The order of the fields is V gene, clone size, D gene, J gene, CDR3 DNA, CDR3 protein. A D gene is named only where the DNA matches it firmly. Rows may omit the clone size; those that give it use once, few, many or a size class.

TRBV13	.	TRBD2	TRBJ2-3	TGTGCCAGCAGCGATAGCGGGGGGCCTGTGACAGATACGCAGTATTTT	CASSDSGGPVTDTQYF
TRBV6-2/TRBV6-3	.	.	TRBJ2-7	TGTGCCAGCAGTCCACCCCCCGGGCCAGTATACGAGCAGTACTTC	CASSPPPGPVYEQYF
TRBV2	.	.	TRBJ1-1	TGTGCCAGCACGCCGGGGGGAGAAGCTTTCTTT	CASTPGGEAFF
TRBV12-3/TRBV12-4	.	.	TRBJ2-1	TGTGCCAGCACTGAACAGGTGATCGCCCGGGTGTTTAGGCAGTTCTTC	CASTEQVIARVFRQFF
TRBV20-1	.	TRBD1	TRBJ2-1	TGCAGTGCTCGTGGGGACAGGGTCCATGAGCAGTTCTTC	CSARGDRVHEQFF
TRBV6-2/TRBV6-3	few	TRBD1	TRBJ1-2	TGTGCCGCCGAAGGGGGCGACTATGGCTACACCTTC	CAAEGGDYGYTF
TRBV7-9	few	.	TRBJ1-1	TGTGCCATCGGGCGGGGGGACACTGAAGCTTTCTTT	CAIGRGDTEAFF
TRBV11-2	.	TRBD2	TRBJ2-5	TGTGCCAGCAGCTTAGATAGAACTAGCGGGGGGTTTTACCAAGAGACCCAGTACTTC	CASSLDRTSGGFYQETQYF
TRBV4-3	few	.	TRBJ2-6	TGCGCCAGCAGCCAAGATTTTGGACCGGTGACCCGCTCTGGGGCCAACGTCCTGACTTTC	CASSQDFGPVTRSGANVLTF
TRBV7-9	.	.	TRBJ1-1	TGTGCCAGCAGCTTCAACAGGGAGAACACTGAAGCTTTCTTT	CASSFNRENTEAFF
TRBV7-9	few	.	TRBJ2-5	TGTGCCAGCAGCTTATCTTGGGATGCCGAGAGGGCCCAGTACTTC	CASSLSWDAERAQYF
TRBV7-2	.	TRBD1	TRBJ2-1	TGTGCCAGCAGCTTACGAGGGGGACAGGGACCCTACAATGAGCAGTTCTTC	CASSLRGGQGPYNEQFF
TRBV29-1	.	.	TRBJ1-2	TGCAGCGTTGACCCCGACATATTCTATGGCTACACCTTC	CSVDPDIFYGYTF
TRBV12-3/TRBV12-4	.	.	TRBJ2-5	TGTGCCAGCCGTTTAGGTGGCCAGACCCAGTACTTC	CASRLGGQTQYF
TRBV10-3	.	.	TRBJ1-1	TGTGCCATCAGTGATTTGGAGAAGGACACTGAAGCTTTCTTT	CAISDLEKDTEAFF
TRBV6-2/TRBV6-3	few	TRBD1	TRBJ2-3	TGTGCCAGCAGTCTGAGACAGGGAGACGCGGATACGCAGTATTTT	CASSLRQGDADTQYF
TRBV7-6	few	.	TRBJ2-7	TGTGCCAGCAGCCCTCAGGACATTCCCTACGAGCAGTACTTC	CASSPQDIPYEQYF
TRBV9	.	.	TRBJ2-3	TGTGCCAGCAGCGCCCGCGGGACCACGACTTCAGATACGCAGTATTTT	CASSARGTTTSDTQYF
TRBV7-6	.	TRBD1	TRBJ2-7	TGTGCCAGCAGCCCTCTCGGGACAGACGCCTACGAGCAGTACTTC	CASSPLGTDAYEQYF
TRBV12-3/TRBV12-4	.	TRBD1	TRBJ1-1	TGTGCCAGCTTTTCCGCCAGGGGGACAGGGCGGGTGGACACTGAAGCTTTCTTT	CASFSARGTGRVDTEAFF
TRBV7-6	.	TRBD1	TRBJ2-6	TGTGCCAGCAGCTCGAGCCGGGACAGACGCTCTGGGGCCAACGTCCTGACTTTC	CASSSSRDRRSGANVLTF
TRBV20-1	.	TRBD1	TRBJ2-7	TGCAGTGCTAGGGGGACAGTCTCCTACGAGCAGTACTTC	CSARGTVSYEQYF
TRBV19	.	.	TRBJ1-5	TGTGCCAGTAGTATAGAAAGGGCCCGGGGACAGCCCCAGCATTTT	CASSIERARGQPQHF
TRBV6-2/TRBV6-3	once	.	TRBJ2-1	TGTGCCAGCAGTTACTCGCACAGTCGAGCTTACAATGAGCAGTTCTTC	CASSYSHSRAYNEQFF
TRBV24-1	.	.	TRBJ2-1	TGTGCCACCAGTCTTTCAGGGTACAATGAGCAGTTCTTC	CATSLSGYNEQFF
TRBV28	few	.	TRBJ1-4	TGTGCCAGCCAAGTCATCCCCGGGCCCAGAGAAAAACTGTTTTTT	CASQVIPGPREKLFF
TRBV7-9	few	TRBD1	TRBJ1-2	TGTCCCAGCAGCTCGGGACAGCTCCTTTATGGCTACACCTTC	CPSSSGQLLYGYTF
TRBV7-9	.	.	TRBJ2-6	TGTGCCAGCAGCTCGGCCAAGGAAAGCTCCTCTGGGGCCAACGTCCTGACTTTC	CASSSAKESSSGANVLTF
TRBV7-6	.	.	TRBJ2-7	TGTGCCAGCAGCTTAGAGGCAGAACCCAGCTCCTACGAGCAGTACTTC	CASSLEAEPSSYEQYF
TRBV7-2	many	TRBD1	TRBJ1-2	TGTGCCAGCAGCTTAGCTACGGGACAGGGGGCGGATGGCTACACCTTC	CASSLATGQGADGYTF
TRBV12-3/TRBV12-4	few	.	TRBJ2-2	TGTGCCAGCAATCCGGGCACCGGGGAGCTGTTTTTT	CASNPGTGELFF
TRBV7-2	many	TRBD1	TRBJ1-1	TGTGCCAGCAGCTGGTCGACAGGGGGCAAAGCTTTCTTT	CASSWSTGGKAFF
TRBV28	.	TRBD1	TRBJ1-5	TGTGCCAGCAGTTTATCGGACAGGGGTCTGGGGCCCCAGCATTTT	CASSLSDRGLGPQHF
TRBV4-1	.	.	TRBJ2-7	TGCGCCAGCAGCTCCCGAACCGGGACACCTCCCTACGAGCAGTACTTC	CASSSRTGTPPYEQYF
TRBV7-2	many	.	TRBJ2-3	TGTGCCAGCAGCTTAGCGGGGGGAGATACGCAGTATTTT	CASSLAGGDTQYF
TRBV7-9	.	TRBD1	TRBJ2-4	TGTGCCGGCAGCTTACCCTCGGACAGGGTGGGAGCCAAAAACATTCAGTACTTC	CAGSLPSDRVGAKNIQYF
TRBV28	few	.	TRBJ2-5	TGTGCCAGCAGGAAACCCACAGGGATGGGAGAGACCCAGTACTTC	CASRKPTGMGETQYF
TRBV29-1	few	.	TRBJ2-2	TGCAGCGCCAACTGGGGGTTTGACGGGGAGCTGTTTTTT	CSANWGFDGELFF
TRBV6-2/TRBV6-3	.	TRBD1	TRBJ2-1	TGTGCCAGCAGTTGGCTGGGACAGTCACCCAATGAGCAGTTCTTC	CASSWLGQSPNEQFF
TRBV11-2	.	.	TRBJ2-7	TGTGCCAGCAGCGCTCGAACAGGGACCTACGAGCAGTACTTC	CASSARTGTYEQYF
TRBV25-1	.	TRBD1	TRBJ2-7	TGTGCCAGCAGTGAATATGCATGGGACAGCTCCTACGAGCAGTACTTC	CASSEYAWDSSYEQYF
TRBV7-8	few	TRBD2	TRBJ2-5	TGTGCCAGCAGCTTTGGGCGGGGGATCCAAGAGACCCAGTACTTC	CASSFGRGIQETQYF
TRBV6-5	.	.	TRBJ2-7	TGTGCCAGCAGTTACTCGGGCACAGGGTCTACTGAGCAGTACTTC	CASSYSGTGSTEQYF
TRBV29-1	.	TRBD1	TRBJ1-2	TGCAGCGCCGGCTCAGGGGGTAACTATGGCTACACCTTC	CSAGSGGNYGYTF
TRBV7-6	.	.	TRBJ1-1	TGTGCCAGCAGCTCCAGGACGGACATGAACACTGAAGCTTTCTTT	CASSSRTDMNTEAFF
TRBV20-1	.	TRBD2	TRBJ2-3	TGCAGCTACCCACAAGCGGGGGGCCCGTCTTTCACAGATACGCAGTATTTT	CSYPQAGGPSFTDTQYF
TRBV11-2	few	.	TRBJ2-7	TGTGCCAGCAGCTTAGTTCCATCAGGGAGTGTTGACGAGCAGTACTTC	CASSLVPSGSVDEQYF
TRBV7-9	.	.	TRBJ2-5	TGTGCCAGCAGCCCCCGCTCCCTCCAAGAGACCCAGTACTTC	CASSPRSLQETQYF
TRBV5-5	.	TRBD1	TRBJ1-2	TGTGCCAGCAGCTTTAGTCTTTGGACAGGGGTCAACTATGGCTACACCTTC	CASSFSLWTGVNYGYTF
TRBV6-6	few	.	TRBJ1-5	TGTGCCAGCAGTCCCTGGGGGGAGGGACAGCCCCAGCATTTT	CASSPWGEGQPQHF
TRBV4-1	.	.	TRBJ2-5	TGCGCCAGCAGCACTCTAGCGACCTCTGTAGTAGAGACCCAGTACTTC	CASSTLATSVVETQYF
TRBV2	.	TRBD2	TRBJ2-7	TGTGCCAGCACCGCGGGACTAGCGTCTCTCCACGTGCAGTACTTC	CASTAGLASLHVQYF
TRBV24-1	.	.	TRBJ2-1	TGTGCCACCAGTGCGGGGGAGTCTCCCAATGAGCAGTTCTTC	CATSAGESPNEQFF
TRBV7-9	.	.	TRBJ2-6	TGTGCCAGCAGCTTAGGTTCTGGGGCCAACGTCCTGACTTTC	CASSLGSGANVLTF
TRBV11-2	.	TRBD1	TRBJ2-5	TGTGCCAGCAGCTTCTCAGGGGGACGGCAAGAGACCCAGTACTTC	CASSFSGGRQETQYF
TRBV7-2	many	TRBD2	TRBJ2-5	TGTGCCAGCAGCATGGGCGGGGGGGCTCAAGAGACCCAGTACTTC	CASSMGGGAQETQYF
TRBV7-2	.	.	TRBJ1-4	TGTGCCAGCAGCTTTCCGCCATTCGAAGAAAAACAGTTTTTT	CASSFPPFEEKQFF
TRBV7-6	few	.	TRBJ2-3	TGTGCCAGCAGCGCAGTCACAGATACGCAGTATTTT	CASSAVTDTQYF